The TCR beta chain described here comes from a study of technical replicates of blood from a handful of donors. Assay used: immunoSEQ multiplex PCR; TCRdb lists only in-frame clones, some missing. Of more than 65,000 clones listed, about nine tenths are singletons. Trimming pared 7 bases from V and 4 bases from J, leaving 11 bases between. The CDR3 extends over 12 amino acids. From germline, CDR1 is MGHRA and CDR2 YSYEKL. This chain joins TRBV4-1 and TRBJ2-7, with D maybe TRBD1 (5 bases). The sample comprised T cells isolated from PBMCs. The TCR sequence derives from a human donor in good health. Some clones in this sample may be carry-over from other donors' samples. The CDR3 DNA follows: TGCGCCAGCATCCTCCAGGGTTACGAGCAGTACTTC. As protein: CASILQGYEQYF.